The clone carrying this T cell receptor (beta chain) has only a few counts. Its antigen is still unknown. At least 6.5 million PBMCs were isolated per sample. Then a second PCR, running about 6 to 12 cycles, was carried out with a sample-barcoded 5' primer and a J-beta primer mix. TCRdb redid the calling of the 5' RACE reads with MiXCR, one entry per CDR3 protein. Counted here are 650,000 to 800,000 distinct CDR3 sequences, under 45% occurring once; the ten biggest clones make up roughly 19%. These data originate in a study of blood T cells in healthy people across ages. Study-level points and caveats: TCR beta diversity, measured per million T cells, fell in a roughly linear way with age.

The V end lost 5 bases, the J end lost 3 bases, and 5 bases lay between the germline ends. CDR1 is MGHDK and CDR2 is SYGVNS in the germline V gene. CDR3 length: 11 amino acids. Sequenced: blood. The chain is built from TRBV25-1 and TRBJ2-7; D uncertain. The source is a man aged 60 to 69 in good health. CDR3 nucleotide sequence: TGTGCCAGCAGTACACTCTACGAGCAGTACTTC. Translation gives CASSTLYEQYF.